The clone carrying this TCR beta chain was seen just once. The antigen remains unidentified. CDR1 is MNHNY, CDR2 SVGAGI, per germline (reference sequence). This CDR3 has 16 amino acids. V dropped 0 bases and J dropped 1; count of bases not matched to a gene: 5. Recipient blood drawn about 28 days pretransplant and days 30, 100, 180 after. The repertoire was sequenced with immunoSEQ multiplex PCR; TCRdb's copy has only in-frame clones and lacks some. The sample includes roughly 15,000 clones, 94% of them seen just once. The data were taken from a study of T cell clonotyping in hematopoietic cell transplantation. Whole-study results and caveats: Broader posttransplant TCR repertoire diversity was predicted by graft donor and pretransplant recipient Inverse Simpson Index values.

The sequence came from a male patient between 55 and 70 years old who had an allogeneic stem cell transplant from an unrelated donor, so the T cells may come from the graft donor. Some clones in this sample may be carry-over from other donors' samples. The chain uses TRBV6-6 and TRBJ2-7; 8 bases fit TRBD1. Sequences were derived from PBMCs, sampled 30 days after allogeneic stem cell transplant. The CDR3 spells CASSYSGQEISYEQYF. CDR3 DNA: TGTGCCAGCAGTTACTCGGGACAGGAAATTTCCTACGAGCAGTACTTC.